This T cell receptor (beta chain) was retrieved from a study of T cell changes during pregnancy in multiple sclerosis. Losses at the gene ends were 7 bases for V and 9 bases for J; bases not matched to a gene: 17. Germline V gene lookup returns CDR1 MGHDK and CDR2 SYGVNS. This CDR3 has 16 residues. Assay: immunoSEQ multiplex PCR; the TCRdb copy retains only in-frame clones and omits some. In the table there are over 70,000 clones, just under 95% of which are singletons. The sequence derives from a female donor with multiple sclerosis, enrolled in a pregnancy study. The chain has TRBV25-1 and TRBJ2-1; 8 nucleotides agree with TRBD1. Sequencing was performed on peripheral blood, taken in the first trimester of pregnancy. This CDR3 is CASNPGVDREEGEQFF. DNA of the CDR3: TGTGCCAGCAATCCGGGGGTGGACAGGGAGGAAGGTGAGCAGTTCTTC.